Below, 8 T cell receptor beta chains from the same sample are listed, as sequenced in a study of OX40 agonist ivuxolimab in advanced cancers. Profiling relied on immunoSEQ multiplex PCR, and the TCRdb table lists in-frame clones only, not all of them. The table shows tens of thousands of clones, with 86% occurring only once. The material was CD4+ or CD8+ T cells sorted from blood, obtained in a trial of the OX40 agonist ivuxolimab. Receptor source: an adult with an advanced solid tumor such as melanoma, head and neck, liver or kidney cancer.

This sequence joins TRBV5-1 and TRBJ1-1, with D uncertain. V gave up 0 bases and J gave up 1 base, with 7 bases separating them. The CDR3 consists of 14 residues. Looked up from germline, CDR1 is SGHRS and CDR2 is YFSETQ. The CDR3 coding sequence is TGCGCCAGCAGCTTGGGGGCACCGAACACTGAAGCTTTCTTT. Translating gives CASSLGAPNTEAFF.

The rearrangement joins TRBV4-2 to TRBJ2-1, with D tentatively TRBD1 or TRBD2 (5 bases each). The length of the CDR3 is 15 residues. V lost 3 bases and J lost 7, with 16 bases in between. Germline values: CDR1 LGHNA, CDR2 YNFKEQ. The CDR3 nucleotides read TGTGCCAGCAGCCAGGGAAGGGGACCAGGGAATGAGCAGTTCTTC. It codes for CASSQGRGPGNEQFF.

This clone was picked up one time. The rearrangement uses TRBV18 and TRBJ2-1; a weak D match, TRBD1 (5 bases). V lost 6 bases and J 0 bases, leaving 12 bases between the germline ends. CDR1 and CDR2 (germline): KGHSH, LQKENI. The CDR3 extends over 15 amino acids. In DNA form, the CDR3 reads TGTGCCAGCTCGCCAGGGTTCGGCTCCTACAATGAGCAGTTCTTC. Its protein is CASSPGFGSYNEQFF.

The rearrangement joins TRBV28 to TRBJ1-5; tentative D call: TRBD1 (5 bases). Germline CDR1 reads MDHEN; CDR2 reads SYDVKM. The V end lost 10 bases, the J end lost 7 bases, and 20 bases lay between the germline ends. This CDR3 comprises 14 residues. The DNA of the CDR3 is TGTGCCACCCTAAGGGCAGGGCGTGGACAGCCCCAGCATTTT. As protein: CATLRAGRGQPQHF.

The J gene is TRBJ1-6, the V gene TRBV18, with TRBD1 matching 9 bases. The CDR3 consists of 14 residues. The trim removed 6 bases at V and 8 bases at J, leaving 5 bases unmatched. Germline CDR1 is KGHSH and CDR2 is LQKENI. For the CDR3, the DNA is TGTGCCAGCTCCTCCGGGACAGGGTATTCACCCCTCCACTTT. It is translated as CASSSGTGYSPLHF.

This clone was found once. V usage is TRBV18 and J usage is TRBJ1-1; D is possibly TRBD1 (6 bases). The CDR3 loop spans 14 amino acids. Trimming left V 6 bases short and J 1 base short, with 12 bases between. The V gene's germline CDR1 is KGHSH and CDR2 LQKENI. CDR3 loop: CASSKGTQNTEAFF. In nucleotides, the CDR3 is TGTGCCAGCTCCAAGGGGACACAGAACACTGAAGCTTTCTTT. The full variable domain, with the rest looked up from reference TRBV18 and TRBJ1-1, is NAGVMQNPRHLVRRRGQEARLRCSPMKGHSHVYWYRQLPEEGLKFMVYLQKENIIDESGMPKERFSAEFPKEGPSILRIQQVVRGDSAAYFCASSKGTQNTEAFFGQGTRLTVV.

V is TRBV7-2 and J is TRBJ2-7; TRBD1 aligns across 9 bases. Germline V gives CDR1 SGHTA, CDR2 FQGNSA. CDR3 length: 15 amino acids. The ends lost 3 bases at V and 5 bases at J; junction bases unmatched: 8. In DNA, the CDR3 is TGTGCCAGCAGCTTGCCTGGACAGGGGAAACACGAGCAGTACTTC. Translated: CASSLPGQGKHEQYF.

The gene calls are TRBV9 and TRBJ2-3, with D tentatively TRBD2 (5 bases). The ends were cut back, 0 bases at V and 11 bases at J, with 13 bases in the middle. This CDR3 contains 13 residues. In germline, CDR1 is SGDLS, CDR2 YYNGEE. CDR3 nucleotides: TGTGCCAGCAGCGTAGGGACTCCGCCGGAGCAGTATTTT. The encoded protein is CASSVGTPPEQYF. Full variable domain (remainder filled in from reference TRBV9 and TRBJ2-3): DSGVTQTPKHLITATGQRVTLRCSPRSGDLSVYWYQQSLDQGLQFLIQYYNGEERAKGNILERFSAQQFPDLHSELNLSSLELGDSALYFCASSVGTPPEQYFGPGTRLTVL.